This entry lists 31 T cell receptor gamma chains sequenced from one sample in a study of γδ T cells in repeated Plasmodium falciparum infection. TCRdb re-called the multiplex PCR reads with CATT. The sample has 30,000 or so gamma-chain clones, over 1.1% seen once; the top ten hold approximately 20%. Bulk repertoires came from Vgamma9/Vdelta2+ or Vdelta2-negative gammadelta T cells flow-sorted from PBMC. The specimen was gamma-delta T cells from blood. The receptors stem from a pool of human donors (malaria-infected and uninfected, not separated).

To note about this clone: TCRdb's protein for this DNA is that of a much larger clone and differs from the translation at residue 10, likely a read error; the protein shown is the DNA translation. The chain combines TRGV3 with TRGJP2. TCRdb offers no J gene call, so here the DNA was matched to germline to obtain one. Germline V gene data show CDR1 as VTNTFY and CDR2 as YDVSTARD (reference sequence). This CDR3 is 14 amino acids long. DNA for the CDR3: TGTGCCACCTGGGACAGTAGTAGTGATCGGATCAAGACGTTT. It encodes CATWDSSSDRIKTF.

Worth noting for this clone: The protein held in TCRdb is that of a much larger clone and does not match this DNA's translation at residue 9, likely because of a read error; the protein shown is translated from the DNA. The chain has TRGV9 and TRGJ1 or TRGJ2. The J gene, left out of TCRdb, was set here by checking the DNA against germline. The ends lost 3 bases at V and 12 bases at J; junction bases unmatched: 11. CDR3 length: 12 amino acids. Germline V CDR1 and CDR2: GITISATS, ISYDGTV (reference sequence). The CDR3 loop is CALWERLLRKLF. In DNA form, the CDR3 reads TGTGCCTTGTGGGAGAGACTTCTTAGGAAACTCTTT.

This clone has only a few counts. This is likely an artifact of a read error, given a far larger clone one base away. The sample has other DNA sequences that encode this CDR3 too. The chain recombines TRGV9 with TRGJ1 or TRGJ2. In the absence of a J gene in TCRdb, the DNA was matched to germline to assign it here. Germline loops: CDR1 GITISATS, CDR2 ISYDGTV (reference sequence). The CDR3 runs 14 residues. The CDR3 sequence is CALWDQTTCGRKLF. In DNA, the CDR3 is TGTGCCTTATGGGACCAAACGACCTGCGGCAGGAAACTCTTT.

As regards this clone: A far larger clone is one base from this, pointing to a likely read error. Other DNA sequences of this sample code for an identical CDR3. This chain uses TRGV9 with TRGJP. The J gene, not given by TCRdb, was assigned here from a germline match of the nucleotide sequence. This CDR3 contains 18 residues. V dropped 4 bases and J dropped 7; count of bases not matched to a gene: 13. Per the germline V gene, CDR1 is GITISATS and CDR2 is ISYDGTV (reference sequence). The CDR3 nucleotides read TGTGCCTTGTGGGACTCAAACCAGCAGGAGTTGGGCAAAAAAATCAAGGTATTT. Its protein product is CALWDSNQQELGKKIKVF.

At least ten counts were recorded for this clone. TCRdb records a much larger clone's protein for this DNA, with a difference at residue 7 that likely arises from a read error; the protein given is the translation of the DNA. The rearrangement uses TRGV9 and TRGJ1 or TRGJ2. TCRdb is silent on the J gene; assignment here came from matching the DNA to germline. Germline trimming cut 4 bases from V and 7 bases from J; bases unmatched to any gene: 10. Germline V CDR1 and CDR2: GITISATS, ISYDGTV (reference sequence). There are 13 residues in the CDR3. The CDR3 DNA reads as TGTGCCTTGTGGGACTCCCTGTGGTATAAGAAACTCTTT. Protein: CALWDSLWYKKLF.

This clone was seen ten or more times. The V gene is TRGV5, the J gene TRGJ1 or TRGJ2. The germline V gene encodes CDR1 VINAFY and CDR2 YDVSNSKD. This CDR3 is 13 amino acids long. V dropped 0 bases and J dropped 7; count of bases not matched to a gene: 6. CDR3 bases: TGTGCCACCTGGGACAGGCGAGGATATAAGAAACTCTTT. Protein sequence: CATWDRRGYKKLF.

This clone was seen ten or more times. A far larger clone is one nucleotide away, so this likely arose from a read error. The same CDR3 also results from other DNA sequences found in this sample. J is TRGJ1 or TRGJ2 and V is TRGV9. The J gene was not available in TCRdb and was assigned here by matching the DNA to germline segments. Unmatched junction bases numbered 12, after V lost 0 bases and J lost 7 bases. CDR1 is GITISATS and CDR2 is ISYDGTV in the germline V gene (reference sequence). This CDR3 has 15 amino acids. CDR3 bases: TGTGCCTTGTGGGAGGTGCAGGGAGTCTACTATAAGAAACTCTTT. It translates to CALWEVQGVYYKKLF.

This clone was found a few times. The protein TCRdb gives is from a much larger clone and does not agree with this DNA's translation at residue 4, likely a read error; the protein shown here comes from the DNA. The rearrangement links TRGV4 to TRGJ1 or TRGJ2. The length of the CDR3 is 18 residues. Germline V gives CDR1 EGSTGY, CDR2 YDSYTSSV. The CDR3 spells CATRDGGMSRLRNYKKLF. CDR3 in DNA: TGTGCCACCCGGGATGGGGGCATGTCGCGTTTGAGAAATTATAAGAAACTCTTT.

This clone has a handful of counts. The TCRdb protein comes from a much larger clone and disagrees with this DNA's translation at residue 8, likely due to a read error; the protein given here is derived from the DNA. This chain links TRGV5 with TRGJ1 or TRGJ2. The J gene is not listed in TCRdb, so it was assigned here from a DNA match to germline. The CDR3 is 12 amino acids. V was pared by 0 bases and J by 12 bases, with 8 bases of the junction left unmatched. The germline gives CDR1 VINAFY, CDR2 YDVSNSKD. This CDR3 is CATWDRHQAKLF. The CDR3 DNA follows: TGTGCCACCTGGGACAGGCATCAGGCGAAACTCTTT.

Points on this clone: TCRdb's protein for this DNA is that of a much larger clone and differs from the translation at residue 6, likely a read error; the protein shown is the DNA translation. The chain joins TRGV4 to TRGJ1 or TRGJ2. TCRdb is silent on the J gene; assignment here came from matching the DNA to germline. CDR1 and CDR2 from the germline V gene are EGSTGY and YDSYTSSV. The CDR3 has 9 residues. CDR3 bases: TGTGCCACGGGTTATGAGAAACTCTTT. It translates to CATGYEKLF.

This clone has ten or more counts. The V call is TRGV4, the J call TRGJ1 or TRGJ2. The CDR3 is 13 amino acids. Germline assignment: CDR1 EGSTGY and CDR2 YDSYTSSV. J lost 6 bases, V lost 0 bases, and 5 bases had no gene match. DNA of the CDR3: TGTGCCACCTGGGATGGGCAGAGTTATAAGAAACTCTTT. This encodes CATWDGQSYKKLF.

This clone was observed a few times. The protein recorded in TCRdb matches a much larger clone and deviates from this DNA's translation at residue 3, suggesting a read error; the protein here is obtained by translating the DNA. The rearrangement joins TRGV4 to TRGJ1 or TRGJ2. TCRdb leaves out the J gene; it was filled in here by matching the DNA to germline. The CDR3 has 14 residues. In germline, CDR1 is EGSTGY, CDR2 YDSYTSSV. The CDR3 DNA is TGTGCCGCCTGGGATGGGCCGGGCTATTATAAGAAACTCTTT. Translated: CAAWDGPGYYKKLF.

This clone was observed many times. With a far larger clone one base away, a read error is the likely cause. This same CDR3 is encoded by further DNA sequences in the sample. The chain uses TRGV9 and TRGJP. TCRdb is silent on the J gene; assignment here came from matching the DNA to germline. This CDR3 spans 17 amino acids. CDR1 and CDR2 (germline): GITISATS, ISYDGTV (reference sequence). Here the CDR3 reads CALWEVHVGLGKKIKVF. The CDR3 DNA follows: TGTGCCCTGTGGGAGGTGCACGTTGGGTTGGGCAAAAAAATCAAGGTATTT.

This clone was counted a few times. A far larger clone is just one base off, so this is likely a read error. The sample contains more than one DNA sequence encoding this CDR3. The chain joins TRGV9 to TRGJP. TCRdb supplies no J gene; here it was assigned by aligning the nucleotide sequence to germline. The CDR3 contains 20 residues. Germline-derived CDR1 and CDR2 are GITISATS and ISYDGTV (reference sequence). For the CDR3, the DNA is TGTGCCTTATGGGAGGTCTGGTCTCTATTAGGAGAGTTGGGCAAAAAAATCAAGGTATTT. Amino acids: CALWEVWSLLGELGKKIKVF.

About this clone: TCRdb attributes to this sequence the protein of a much larger clone, which differs from the DNA translation at residue 3; a read error is likely, and the protein displayed is translated from the DNA. The chain's CDR3 is CAAWDLRGEKKLF. The CDR3 coding sequence is TGTGCCGCCTGGGACCTGAGGGGGGAGAAGAAACTCTTT. The J gene is TRGJ1 or TRGJ2, the V gene TRGV8. The J gene is not listed in TCRdb, so it was assigned here from a DNA match to germline. Looked up from germline, CDR1 is VENAVY and CDR2 is YDSYNSRV. This CDR3 contains 13 residues.

The sample holds many counts of this clone. TCRdb's entry gives the protein of a much larger clone, which mismatches this DNA's translation at residue 3, likely from a read error; the protein reported here is translated from the DNA. The chain employs TRGV9 and TRGJ1 or TRGJ2. In the absence of a J gene in TCRdb, the DNA was matched to germline to assign it here. CDR3 size: 12 residues. Germline V gene lookup returns CDR1 GITISATS and CDR2 ISYDGTV (reference sequence). In DNA form, the CDR3 reads TGTGCCTCGTGGGGCCCCTATTATAAGAAACTCTTT. Protein product: CASWGPYYKKLF.

As concerns this clone: TCRdb lists the protein of a much larger clone for this DNA, which differs at residue 7, so this is likely a read error; the protein given here is translated from the DNA itself. The chain links TRGV4 to TRGJ1 or TRGJ2. The J gene, absent from TCRdb, was called here by matching the DNA to germline. Germline CDR1 and CDR2: EGSTGY and YDSYTSSV. This CDR3 spans 18 amino acids. After removal of 1 base from V and 12 bases from J, the junction contained 27 bases not matched to a gene. For the CDR3, the DNA is TGTGCCACCTGGGATGGCTTGAGCTGCGTGGGATTGAATTGTGTGAAACTCTTT. This sequence encodes CATWDGLSCVGLNCVKLF.

This clone is judged medium-sized. The same CDR3 also results from other DNA sequences found in this sample. The V gene is TRGV9, the J gene TRGJ1 or TRGJ2. V trimming: 0 bases; J trimming: 12 bases; junction bases outside the gene matches: 5. CDR3 length: 11 residues. The germline V gene encodes CDR1 GITISATS and CDR2 ISYDGTV (reference sequence). In nucleotides, the CDR3 is TGTGCCTTGTGGGAGGTGCATTGGAAACTCTTT. It encodes CALWEVHWKLF.

This clone came up many times. A far more abundant clone sits one base away, making this likely a read error. The sample holds other DNA sequences that translate to the same CDR3. This chain links TRGV9 with TRGJP. The J gene is absent in TCRdb and was assigned here via DNA matching to germline. Germline V gene sequence: CDR1 GITISATS, CDR2 ISYDGTV (reference sequence). The CDR3 spans 17 residues. The chain's CDR3 is CALWEGTQELGKKIKVF. In DNA form, the CDR3 reads TGTGCCTTGTGGGAGGGGACCCAAGAGTTGGGTAAAAAAATCAAGGTATTT.

Of note for this clone: A single base is all that separates this from a far larger clone, so a read error is likely. At the DNA level, this CDR3 is encoded by other sequences in the same sample as well. The chain combines TRGV4 with TRGJ1 or TRGJ2. TCRdb carries no J gene annotation; the J gene was assigned here by matching the DNA with germline. In germline, CDR1 is EGSTGY, CDR2 YDSYTSSV. The CDR3 sequence is 13 residues long. CDR3 in amino acids: CATWVATYYKKLF. The CDR3 nucleotides read TGTGCCACTTGGGTCGCCACTTATTATAAGAAACTCTTT.

The CDR3 coding sequence is TGTGCCACCTCAGAAGGGGGCCGTCCTACTCGGCATAGTTGGCATTATAAGAAACTCTTT. Protein sequence: CATSEGGRPTRHSWHYKKLF. The V call is TRGV4, the J call TRGJ1 or TRGJ2. TCRdb is silent on the J gene; assignment here came from matching the DNA to germline. CDR3 length: 20 amino acids. The germline CDR1 and CDR2 sequences are EGSTGY and YDSYTSSV. Losses at the gene ends were 8 bases for V and 5 bases for J; bases not matched to a gene: 33.

This clone showed up many times. The TCRdb record carries a much larger clone's protein, which differs from this DNA's translation at residue 8; a read error is the likely cause, and the protein listed here is the DNA translation. The rearrangement links TRGV9 to TRGJ1 or TRGJ2. The CDR3 is 12 residues long. Per the germline V gene, CDR1 is GITISATS and CDR2 is ISYDGTV (reference sequence). V lost 3 bases to trimming and J lost 10 bases; unmatched junction nucleotides: 9. The DNA of the CDR3 is TGTGCCTTGTGGGAGCCCCGAGAGAAGAAACTCTTT. Translated: CALWEPREKKLF.

This clone has ten or more counts. A read error is likely here: a far larger clone is one base away. This sequence joins TRGV9 and TRGJ1 or TRGJ2. The CDR3 has 11 residues. CDR1 and CDR2 from the germline V gene are GITISATS and ISYDGTV (reference sequence). As DNA, the CDR3 is TGTGCCTTGTGGGAGACTCATAAGAAGCTCTTT. It specifies CALWETHKKLF.

This clone was detected many times. CDR3 residues: CATWGPHYYKKLF. DNA for the CDR3: TGTGCCACCTGGGGGCCCCATTATTATAAGAAACTCTTT. This chain uses TRGV4 with TRGJ1 or TRGJ2. Germline matching of the DNA provided the J gene here, since TCRdb leaves it blank. The CDR3 is 13 residues long. The V gene's germline CDR1 is EGSTGY and CDR2 YDSYTSSV. V lost 5 bases, J lost 2 bases, and 6 bases stayed unmatched.

This clone occurred many times. For this DNA, TCRdb reports the protein of a much larger clone, which diverges at residue 8, most likely from a read error; the protein presented here is translated directly from the DNA. The chain employs TRGV2 and TRGJ1 or TRGJ2. Germline-derived CDR1 and CDR2 are EGSNGY and YDSYNSKV. The CDR3 extends over 14 amino acids. V shed 0 bases, J shed 7 bases, and the junction held 9 bases outside the gene matches. The CDR3 sequence is CATWDGHGRYKKLF. The CDR3 DNA is TGTGCCACCTGGGACGGGCACGGAAGGTATAAGAAACTCTTT.

This clone showed up just a few times. TCRdb has a much larger clone's protein, which differs at residue 3 from the translation of this DNA, likely because of a read error; what is shown is the protein translated from the DNA. This chain connects TRGV2 to TRGJ1 or TRGJ2. TCRdb carries no J gene annotation; the J gene was assigned here by matching the DNA with germline. In germline, CDR1 is EGSNGY, CDR2 YDSYNSKV. The CDR3 is 13 residues long. The CDR3 DNA reads as TGTGCCCCCTGGGACGGCTGGGGTTATAAGAAACTCTTT. Residues: CAPWDGWGYKKLF.

This clone was counted a few times. The protein held in TCRdb is that of a much larger clone and does not match this DNA's translation at residue 7, likely because of a read error; the protein shown is translated from the DNA. The V and J genes are TRGV9 and TRGJ1 or TRGJ2. No J gene was available from TCRdb, and it was assigned here by a germline match of the DNA. Unmatched junction bases numbered 11, after V lost 3 bases and J lost 9 bases. CDR1 is GITISATS and CDR2 is ISYDGTV in the germline V gene (reference sequence). The CDR3 spans 13 residues. This CDR3 reads CALWESPGPKKLF. As DNA, the CDR3 is TGTGCCTTGTGGGAGTCCCCGGGACCTAAGAAACTCTTT.

In the case of this clone: This likely reflects a read error, since a far larger clone is one base away. Other nucleotide sequences from this sample produce the same CDR3. V usage is TRGV9 and J usage is TRGJ1 or TRGJ2. TCRdb gives no J gene; it was assigned here by matching the DNA to germline. J lost 4 bases, V lost 2 bases, and 8 bases had no gene match. The CDR3 is 14 residues long. Germline loops: CDR1 GITISATS, CDR2 ISYDGTV (reference sequence). This CDR3 is CALWEGASYYKKLF. Here the CDR3 DNA reads TGTGCCTTGTGGGAGGGGGCTAGCTATTATAAGAAACTCTTT.

This clone occurred a few times. TCRdb's protein for this DNA is that of a much larger clone and differs from the translation at residue 12, likely a read error; the protein shown is the DNA translation. This chain uses TRGV9 with TRGJP. In the absence of a J gene in TCRdb, the DNA was matched to germline to assign it here. The CDR3 contains 17 residues. CDR1 GITISATS and CDR2 ISYDGTV come from the germline V gene (reference sequence). CDR3 DNA: TGTGCCTTGTGGGAGGTGCACGTTGGGTTGGGCAGAAAAATCAAGGTATTT. It yields the protein CALWEVHVGLGRKIKVF.

This clone was counted between two and nine times. A read error likely explains why the TCRdb protein, taken from a much larger clone, differs from this DNA's translation at residue 3; the protein shown is translated from the DNA. The chain couples TRGV9 to TRGJP. TCRdb carries no J gene annotation; the J gene was assigned here by matching the DNA with germline. Germline values: CDR1 GITISATS, CDR2 ISYDGTV (reference sequence). This CDR3 spans 18 amino acids. The CDR3 DNA sequence: TGTGCCTGGTGGCAGGTGAGCCGGCAAGAGTTGGGCAAAAAAATCAAGGTATTT. This translates into CAWWQVSRQELGKKIKVF.

This clone was detected many times. A read error likely explains this, since a far larger clone differs by one base. Additional DNA sequences in this sample encode the identical CDR3. The J gene went uncalled, whereas the V gene is TRGV8. The CDR3 runs 21 residues. Germline loops: CDR1 VENAVY, CDR2 YDSYNSRV. CDR3 coding DNA: TGTGCCACCTGGGATACCCGGCCCCAAGGTTCACCTTGTGAACCCTATTATAAGAAGCTCTTT. This encodes CATWDTRPQGSPCEPYYKKLF.